This passage covers 23 T cell receptor beta chains from one sample sequenced in a study of T cells in Graves' hyperthyroidism and ophthalmopathy. From RNA transcripts, TCR beta CDR3 regions were amplified. The TCR CDR3 was amplified in a first-round RT-PCR using the HTBI primer set. TCRdb reprocessed the multiplex PCR reads with MiXCR, giving one entry per CDR3 protein. The sample holds about 600,000 distinct CDR3 sequences; 14% are singletons and the top ten take 7.1%. Sequenced material: blood. These receptors all stem from a woman between 18 and 29 years old with Graves' ophthalmopathy.

The chain has TRBV3-1 and TRBJ1-4, with a weak D call TRBD1 (5 bases). Deletions cut 4 bases from V and 4 bases from J, with 7 bases between. Per the germline V gene, CDR1 is LGHDT and CDR2 is YNNKEL (reference sequence). The CDR3 extends over 13 amino acids. This CDR3 reads CASSLQGNEKLFF. The CDR3 DNA follows: TGTGCCAGCAGCCTCCAGGGTAATGAAAAACTGTTTTTT.

This clonotype was found many times. The V gene is TRBV27, the J gene TRBJ1-6; D is possibly TRBD1 (6 bases). Per germline, CDR1 MNHEY and CDR2 SMNVEV (reference sequence). V was cut by 2 bases and J by 5 bases, with 10 bases left in between. The CDR3 spans 15 residues. DNA of the CDR3: TGTGCCAGCAGTTTAGAGGGGGTCGATAATTCACCCCTCCACTTT. Encoded protein: CASSLEGVDNSPLHF.

The rearrangement links TRBV27 to TRBJ2-7, with D possibly matching TRBD2 (6 bases). V was cut by 3 bases and J by 2 bases, with 17 bases left in between. This CDR3 contains 16 residues. The germline gives CDR1 MNHEY, CDR2 SMNVEV (reference sequence). The DNA for the CDR3 is TGTGCCAGCAGTTTCTGGCCGGGGGAAACAACCTACGAGCAGTACTTC. Amino acids: CASSFWPGETTYEQYF.

This clonotype was detected only a few times. The chain uses TRBV30 and TRBJ1-4, with D maybe TRBD1 (6 bases). Germline V gene data show CDR1 as GTSNPN and CDR2 as SVGIG (reference sequence). The germline V and J ends were trimmed by 4 bases and 6 bases, with 15 bases remaining between them. CDR3 length: 14 amino acids. The CDR3, as DNA: TGTGCCTGGACGGGGACATCGAACCATGAAAAACTGTTTTTT. Protein: CAWTGTSNHEKLFF.

This clonotype was counted ten times or more. The chain recombines TRBV10-3 with TRBJ2-1; D is tentatively TRBD1 or TRBD2 (5 bases each). This CDR3 comprises 13 residues. Germline lookup yields CDR1 ENHRY and CDR2 SYGVKD. V lost 7 bases and J lost 5, with 12 bases in between. The CDR3: CAITPGAHNEQFF. CDR3 coding DNA: TGTGCCATCACCCCCGGGGCCCACAATGAGCAGTTCTTC.

This chain connects TRBV5-4 to TRBJ2-5; a weak D match, TRBD2 (6 bases). The germline gives CDR1 SGHNT, CDR2 YYREEE (reference sequence). The CDR3 consists of 13 residues. Trimming shortened V by 9 bases and J by 4 bases, and 16 bases separated the two germline ends. As DNA, the CDR3 is TGTGCCACTCTCGGAGGGCCCGGAGAGACCCAGTACTTC. It is translated as CATLGGPGETQYF. Full variable domain (missing parts from reference TRBV5-4 and TRBJ2-5): ETGVTQSPTHLIKTRGQQVTLRCSSQSGHNTVSWYQQALGQGPQFIFQYYREEENGRGNFPPRFSGLQFPNYSSELNVNALELDDSALYLCATLGGPGETQYFGPGTRLLVL.

This clonotype was observed at least ten times. This sequence joins TRBV5-5 and TRBJ2-1, with 9 bases aligning to TRBD2. With V trimmed by 1 base and J by 7 bases, 0 bases remained unmatched. This CDR3 spans 13 amino acids. Germline values: CDR1 SGHKS, CDR2 YYEKEE (reference sequence). Written as DNA, the CDR3 is TGTGCCAGCAGCTTGACTAGCGGGAATGAGCAGTTCTTC. Its protein is CASSLTSGNEQFF.

This clonotype was counted at least ten times. The chain is built from TRBV5-6 and TRBJ2-7, with D unresolved. Trimming left V 0 bases short and J 0 bases short, with 10 bases between. This CDR3 spans 15 amino acids. The germline gives CDR1 SGHDT, CDR2 YYEEEE. CDR3 sequence: CASSLGMVSSYEQYF. The CDR3 DNA follows: TGTGCCAGCAGCTTGGGAATGGTCAGCTCCTACGAGCAGTACTTC.

This clonotype was counted many times. This chain links TRBV7-2 with TRBJ2-1; D might be TRBD1 (6 bases). The germline V and J ends were trimmed by 1 base and 13 bases, with 8 bases remaining between them. Germline CDR1 reads SGHTA; CDR2 reads FQGNSA. The CDR3 sequence is 11 residues long. CDR3 loop: CASSLGGGQFF. For the CDR3, the DNA is TGTGCCAGCAGCTTAGGAGGGGGACAGTTCTTC.

This clonotype was picked up many times. V is TRBV7-2 and J is TRBJ2-3, with a weak D call TRBD1 (7 bases). Germline V lookup: CDR1 SGHTA, CDR2 FQGNSA. This CDR3 comprises 16 residues. Trimming left V 5 bases short and J 4 bases short, with 19 bases between. The CDR3 here is CASSPIPGGPPDTQYF. CDR3 in DNA: TGTGCCAGCAGCCCTATCCCAGGGGGGCCCCCAGATACGCAGTATTTT.

This clonotype was seen repeatedly, ten times or more. J is TRBJ2-7 and V is TRBV9; TRBD2 agrees at 13 bases. Germline lookup yields CDR1 SGDLS and CDR2 YYNGEE. The CDR3 totals 15 residues. J gave up 5 bases and V 0 bases, and 2 bases lay outside the gene matches. The CDR3 spells CASSVGTSGSNEQYF. The CDR3 region has the DNA TGTGCCAGCAGCGTAGGGACTAGCGGGAGTAACGAGCAGTACTTC.

V and J are TRBV7-8 and TRBJ2-2; TRBD1 agrees at 10 bases. V gave up 3 bases and J gave up 6 bases; unmatched junction bases: 7. The length of the CDR3 is 16 residues. Germline V gene data show CDR1 as SGHVS and CDR2 as FQNEAQ. CDR3 bases: TGTGCCAGCAGCTTCGGTCCGGGACAGGGGCCCGGGGAGCTGTTTTTT. Translated, it gives CASSFGPGQGPGELFF. Using reference TRBV7-8 and TRBJ2-2 for the parts outside the CDR3, the full variable domain is GAGVSQSPRYKVAKRGQDVALRCDPISGHVSLFWYQQALGQGPEFLTYFQNEAQLDKSGLPSDRFFAERPEGSVSTLKIQRTQQEDSAVYLCASSFGPGQGPGELFFGEGSRLTVL.

This clonotype appeared many times. The chain has TRBV5-1 and TRBJ2-7; TRBD1 matches 7 bases. The CDR3 loop spans 15 amino acids. From germline, CDR1 is SGHRS and CDR2 YFSETQ. The trim removed 4 bases at V and 3 bases at J, leaving 10 bases unmatched. CDR3 region: CASSVRDRVDYEQYF. The CDR3 region has the DNA TGCGCCAGCAGCGTCCGGGACAGAGTAGACTACGAGCAGTACTTC.

This clonotype was seen a few times. The V call is TRBV7-9, the J call TRBJ2-2, with 10 bases that match TRBD1. V lost 4 bases, J lost 8 bases, and 4 bases stayed unmatched. Germline loops: CDR1 SEHNR, CDR2 FQNEAQ (reference sequence). The CDR3 has 14 amino acids. Written as DNA, the CDR3 is TGTGCCAGCAGCTCGGGACAGGGGCTTGGGGAGCTGTTTTTT. Translation gives CASSSGQGLGELFF.

This clonotype was found a few times. The CDR3 bases are TGCAGTGCTAGAGGACTTTTCGGGACTAGCGGGGGAAATGAGCAGTTCTTC. Encoded protein: CSARGLFGTSGGNEQFF. V usage is TRBV20-1 and J usage is TRBJ2-1; 14 bases are shared with TRBD2. With 1 base clipped from V and 7 bases from J, the junction kept 9 bases outside the gene matches. Germline assignment: CDR1 DFQATT and CDR2 SNEGSKA (reference sequence). The CDR3 is made up of 17 amino acids.

This clonotype showed up just once. With a much larger clone just one base away, this may be a read error. The rearrangement links TRBV24-1 to TRBJ2-5; D is perhaps TRBD2 (5 bases). Per the germline V gene, CDR1 is KGHDR and CDR2 is SFDVKD. The CDR3 has 14 residues. V dropped 2 bases and J dropped 3 bases, with 9 bases sitting between them. CDR3: CATSDSDGKETQYF. The CDR3 DNA reads TGTGCCACCAGTGATTCCGACGGGAAAGAGACCCAGTACTTC.

The V call is TRBV27, the J call TRBJ2-6; tentative D call: TRBD1 (6 bases). In germline, CDR1 is MNHEY, CDR2 SMNVEV (reference sequence). V dropped 6 bases and J dropped 4 bases, with 25 bases sitting between them. The CDR3 contains 19 residues. CDR3 coding DNA: TGTGCCAGCAGCCCTCGAATCCGACAGGAGGCCTACGGGGCCAACGTCCTGACTTTC. It is translated as CASSPRIRQEAYGANVLTF.

This clonotype showed up many times. CDR3 bases: TGTGCCAGCAGCCAGATACCGACAGTCGGCACTGAAGCTTTCTTT. This codes for CASSQIPTVGTEAFF. This chain links TRBV14 with TRBJ1-1; D possibly corresponds to TRBD1 (5 bases). Germline CDR1 SGHDN, CDR2 FVKESK. The CDR3 runs 15 residues. The ends were cut back, 3 bases at V and 4 bases at J, with 15 bases in the middle.

The chain employs TRBV18 and TRBJ1-2, with D perhaps TRBD1 (6 bases). The CDR3 consists of 15 residues. V lost 6 bases, J lost 1 base, and 15 bases lay in between. Germline V gene lookup returns CDR1 KGHSH and CDR2 LQKENI. The CDR3 bases are TGTGCCAGCTCGCAGATACAGGGAGTTAACTATGGCTACACCTTC. Residues: CASSQIQGVNYGYTF.

This clonotype came up many times. Here the CDR3 reads CASSLVRLGTEAFF. As DNA, the CDR3 is TGTGCCAGCAGCTTAGTTAGGTTAGGGACTGAAGCTTTCTTT. V usage is TRBV7-9 and J usage is TRBJ1-1; no reliable D call. The CDR3 has 14 amino acids. The germline CDR1 and CDR2 sequences are SEHNR and FQNEAQ (reference sequence). With 1 base removed from V and 5 bases from J, the gap between germline ends came to 11 bases. Drawing the rest from reference TRBV7-9 and TRBJ1-1, the complete variable domain is DTGVSQNPRHKITKRGQNVTFRCDPISEHNRLYWYRQTLGQGPEFLTYFQNEAQLEKSRLLSDRFSAERPKGSFSTLEIQRTEQGDSAMYLCASSLVRLGTEAFFGQGTRLTVV.

There are many counts of this clonotype. The V call is TRBV9, the J call TRBJ2-3; 9 bases line up with TRBD2. The CDR3 totals 16 residues. Germline V gene lookup returns CDR1 SGDLS and CDR2 YYNGEE. J lost 8 bases, V lost 4 bases, and 14 bases had no gene match. CDR3 sequence: CASSPRGSGRSGTQYF. DNA for the CDR3: TGTGCCAGCAGCCCCAGAGGTAGCGGGAGAAGTGGTACGCAGTATTTT.

This clonotype was counted many times. The chain links TRBV11-1 to TRBJ2-5; D may be TRBD2 (5 bases). Germline V gives CDR1 SGHAT, CDR2 FQDESV (reference sequence). The V gene lost 5 bases and the J gene lost 4 bases, with 17 bases spanning the gap. The CDR3 covers 15 residues. The DNA for the CDR3 is TGTGCCAGCAGCCTCGGAGGAGCCTTGAGAGAGACCCAGTACTTC. Protein: CASSLGGALRETQYF.

The table lists this clonotype with many counts. The rearrangement joins TRBV28 to TRBJ2-5; tentatively, D is TRBD1 (5 bases). From germline, CDR1 is MDHEN and CDR2 SYDVKM. The CDR3 length is 12 residues. V was shortened by 5 bases and J by 5 bases, with 9 bases between the two germline ends. In nucleotides, the CDR3 is TGTGCCAGCAGTCAGACAGCGGAGACCCAGTACTTC. It codes for CASSQTAETQYF.